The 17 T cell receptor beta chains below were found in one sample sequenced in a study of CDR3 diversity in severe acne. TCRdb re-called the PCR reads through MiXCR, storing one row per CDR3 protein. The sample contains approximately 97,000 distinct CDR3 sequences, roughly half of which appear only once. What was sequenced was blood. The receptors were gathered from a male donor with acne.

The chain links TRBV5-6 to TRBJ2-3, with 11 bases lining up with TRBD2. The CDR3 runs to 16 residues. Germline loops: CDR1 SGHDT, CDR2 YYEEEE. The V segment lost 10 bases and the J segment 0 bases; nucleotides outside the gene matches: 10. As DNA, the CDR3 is TGTGCCTCCGGGACTAGCGGCCCCACTAGCACAGATACGCAGTATTTT. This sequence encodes CASGTSGPTSTDTQYF.

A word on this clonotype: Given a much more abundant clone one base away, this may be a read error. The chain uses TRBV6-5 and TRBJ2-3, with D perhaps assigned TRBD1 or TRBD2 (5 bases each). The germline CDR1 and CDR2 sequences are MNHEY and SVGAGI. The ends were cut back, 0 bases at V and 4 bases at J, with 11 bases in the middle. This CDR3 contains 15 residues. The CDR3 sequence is CASSYSGVGADTQYF. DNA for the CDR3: TGTGCCAGCAGTTACTCGGGGGTCGGCGCAGATACGCAGTATTTT.

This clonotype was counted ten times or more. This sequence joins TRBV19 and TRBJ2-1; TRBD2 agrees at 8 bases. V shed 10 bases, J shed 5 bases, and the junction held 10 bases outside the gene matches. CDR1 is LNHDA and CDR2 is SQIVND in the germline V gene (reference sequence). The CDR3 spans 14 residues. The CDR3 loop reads CAIPGGRDDNEQFF. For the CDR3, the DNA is TGTGCCATTCCGGGGGGGCGGGACGACAATGAGCAGTTCTTC.

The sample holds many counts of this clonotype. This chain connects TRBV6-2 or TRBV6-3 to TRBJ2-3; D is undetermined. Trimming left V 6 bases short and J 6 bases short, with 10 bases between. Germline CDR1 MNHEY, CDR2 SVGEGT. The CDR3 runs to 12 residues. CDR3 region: CASRTGPDTQYF. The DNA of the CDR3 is TGTGCCAGCAGGACTGGTCCGGATACGCAGTATTTT.

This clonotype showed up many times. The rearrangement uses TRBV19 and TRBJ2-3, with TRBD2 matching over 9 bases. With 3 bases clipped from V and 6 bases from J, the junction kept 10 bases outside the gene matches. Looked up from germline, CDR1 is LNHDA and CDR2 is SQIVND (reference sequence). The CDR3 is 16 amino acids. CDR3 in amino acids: CASSIGSGGPWDTQYF. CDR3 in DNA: TGTGCCAGTAGTATCGGTAGCGGGGGTCCATGGGATACGCAGTATTTT.

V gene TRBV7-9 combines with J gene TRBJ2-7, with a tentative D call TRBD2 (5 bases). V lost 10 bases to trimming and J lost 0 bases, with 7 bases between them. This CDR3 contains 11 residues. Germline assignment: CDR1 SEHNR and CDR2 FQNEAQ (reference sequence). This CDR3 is CATRGSYEQYF. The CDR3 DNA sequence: TGTGCCACCCGGGGCTCCTACGAGCAGTACTTC.

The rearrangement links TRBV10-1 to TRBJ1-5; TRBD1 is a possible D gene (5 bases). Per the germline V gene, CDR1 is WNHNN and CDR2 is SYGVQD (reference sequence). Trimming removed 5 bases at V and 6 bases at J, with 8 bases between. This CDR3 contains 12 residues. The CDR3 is CASSTGRQPQHF. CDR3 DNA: TGCGCCAGCAGTACGGGACGTCAGCCCCAGCATTTT.

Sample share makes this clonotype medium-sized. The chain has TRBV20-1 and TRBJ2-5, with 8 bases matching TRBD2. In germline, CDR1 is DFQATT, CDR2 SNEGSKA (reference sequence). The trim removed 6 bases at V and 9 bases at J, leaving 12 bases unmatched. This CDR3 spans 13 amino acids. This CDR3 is CSALSPGGVAQYF. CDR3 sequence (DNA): TGCAGTGCCCTCTCCCCGGGGGGGGTGGCCCAGTACTTC.

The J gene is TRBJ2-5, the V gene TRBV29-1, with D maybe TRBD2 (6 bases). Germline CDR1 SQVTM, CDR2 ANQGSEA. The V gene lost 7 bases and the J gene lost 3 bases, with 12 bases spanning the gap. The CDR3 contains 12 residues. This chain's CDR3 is CSATGGKETQYF. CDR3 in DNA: TGCAGCGCGACCGGAGGGAAAGAGACCCAGTACTTC.

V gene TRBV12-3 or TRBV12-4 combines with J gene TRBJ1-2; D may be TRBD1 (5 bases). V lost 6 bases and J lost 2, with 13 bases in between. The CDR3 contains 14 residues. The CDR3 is CASSATQGNYGYTF. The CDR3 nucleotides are TGTGCCAGCAGCGCAACCCAGGGAAACTATGGCTACACCTTC.

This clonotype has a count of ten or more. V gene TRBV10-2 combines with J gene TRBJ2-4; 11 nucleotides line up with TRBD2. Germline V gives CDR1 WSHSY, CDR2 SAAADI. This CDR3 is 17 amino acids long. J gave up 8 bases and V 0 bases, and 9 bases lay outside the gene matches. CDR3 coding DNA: TGCGCCAGCAGTGAGTCGAGCTGGCTAGCGGGAGGAGACATTCAGTACTTC. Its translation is CASSESSWLAGGDIQYF.

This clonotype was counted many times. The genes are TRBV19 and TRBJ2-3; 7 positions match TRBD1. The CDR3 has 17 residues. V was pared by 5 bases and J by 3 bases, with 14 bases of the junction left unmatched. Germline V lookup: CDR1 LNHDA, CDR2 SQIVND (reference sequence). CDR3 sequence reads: CASSRNVGTETTDTQYF. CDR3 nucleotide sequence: TGTGCCAGTAGTCGCAACGTAGGGACAGAAACTACAGATACGCAGTATTTT.

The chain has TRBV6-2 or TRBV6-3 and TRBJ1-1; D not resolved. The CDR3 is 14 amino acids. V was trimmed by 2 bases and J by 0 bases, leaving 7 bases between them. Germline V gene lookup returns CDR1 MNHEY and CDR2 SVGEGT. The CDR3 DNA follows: TGTGCCAGCAGTTACGTGGATATGAACACTGAAGCTTTCTTT. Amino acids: CASSYVDMNTEAFF.

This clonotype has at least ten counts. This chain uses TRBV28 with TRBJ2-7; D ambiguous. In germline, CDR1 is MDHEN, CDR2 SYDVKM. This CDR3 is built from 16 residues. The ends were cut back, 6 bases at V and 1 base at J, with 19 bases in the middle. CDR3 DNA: TGTGCCAGCAGCCCCGAAATAAGAGCGAATTCCTACGAGCAGTACTTC. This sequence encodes CASSPEIRANSYEQYF.

The CDR3 DNA reads as TGTGCCCTCGAACTAGCCGTGAACACTGAAGCTTTCTTT. It translates to CALELAVNTEAFF. V is TRBV12-3 or TRBV12-4 and J is TRBJ1-1; D not certain. Trimming removed 11 bases from V and 0 bases from J, with 13 bases in between. This CDR3 is built from 13 residues.

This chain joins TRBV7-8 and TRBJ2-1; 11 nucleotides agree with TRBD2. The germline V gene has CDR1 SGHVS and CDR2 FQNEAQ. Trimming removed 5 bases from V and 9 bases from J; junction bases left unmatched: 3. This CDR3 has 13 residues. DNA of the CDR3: TGTGCCAGCAGCCTCGGACTAGCGGGTGAGCAGTTCTTC. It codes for CASSLGLAGEQFF.

The CDR3 DNA follows: TGTGCCAGCAGTTACGGGACTAGCGGGAGTAACGAGCAGTACTTC. Its protein product is CASSYGTSGSNEQYF. The rearrangement uses TRBV6-2 or TRBV6-3 and TRBJ2-7; TRBD2 aligns across 14 bases. Germline V CDR1 and CDR2: MNHEY, SVGEGT. V gave up 2 bases and J gave up 5 bases; unmatched junction bases: 2. This CDR3 contains 15 residues.